This T cell receptor (beta chain) derives from a study of blood T cell repertoires in COVID-19. Assay: immunoSEQ multiplex PCR; the TCRdb copy retains only in-frame clones and omits some. This repertoire shows roughly 120,000 clones, around nine tenths found once; its top ten account for 8% to 9%. In germline, CDR1 is LNHDA, CDR2 SQIVND (reference sequence). The length of the CDR3 is 14 residues. V shed 1 base, J shed 7 bases, and the junction held 3 bases outside the gene matches. The source material was peripheral blood. This clonotype originated in a woman aged 70-85 years who had recovered from COVID-19. This chain joins TRBV19 and TRBJ2-3, with 9 positions matching TRBD2. The CDR3 nucleotides read TGTGCCAGTAGTATAGGCGGGGGGGCGAATACGCAGTATTTT. It specifies CASSIGGGANTQYF.